Listed here are 23 T cell receptor beta chains from one sample, sequenced in a study of beta chain features in type 1 diabetes. Study results and limitations: Patients with Type 1 diabetes showed moderately but significantly shorter TCRB CDR3s in all four CD4+ subsets.

No antigen is known for these receptors. The sequenced template was cDNA made from the entire isolated RNA. The assay was immunoSEQ multiplex PCR, and TCRdb's table has in-frame clones only and misses some. The data contain about 150,000 clones, less than 10% of them singletons. The sample was central memory CD4+ T cells from blood. The receptor set was obtained from a man aged 18 to 35 with type 1 diabetes.

This clone was counted many times. This chain joins TRBV10-3 and TRBJ2-2; no firm D call. The CDR3 length is 12 residues. Germline CDR1 is ENHRY and CDR2 is SYGVKD. Deletions cut 3 bases from V and 9 bases from J, with 8 bases between. CDR3 in amino acids: CAISDAMRELFF. CDR3 DNA sequence: TGTGCCATCAGTGACGCTATGAGGGAGCTGTTTTTT.

As to this clone: One end of the junction does not line up with germline, which may come from a read error. The chain employs TRBV5-4 and TRBJ1-1, with D possibly being TRBD1 (5 bases). The CDR3 is 14 residues long. Germline CDR1 and CDR2: SGHNT and YYREEE (reference sequence). The CDR3 nucleotides read TGTGCCAGCAGCTTGGAGACAGCGAACGCTGAAGCTTTCTTT. Its protein is CASSLETANAEAFF.

This chain joins TRBV19 and TRBJ2-4, with D possibly matching TRBD1 (7 bases). This CDR3 has 13 amino acids. Germline-derived CDR1 and CDR2 are LNHDA and SQIVND (reference sequence). The ends were cut back, 6 bases at V and 4 bases at J, with 10 bases in the middle. CDR3 coding DNA: TGTGCCAGTAGCGCGGGACAGAAAAACATTCAGTACTTC. Protein product: CASSAGQKNIQYF.

Here the CDR3 reads CASRIAGVDETQYF. The CDR3 DNA reads TGCGCCAGCCGCATAGCGGGAGTCGATGAGACCCAGTACTTC. The rearrangement uses TRBV5-1 and TRBJ2-5, with 9 bases matching TRBD2. Looked up from germline, CDR1 is SGHRS and CDR2 is YFSETQ. This CDR3 contains 14 residues. V lost 7 bases and J lost 5; bases outside the gene matches: 9.

This chain connects TRBV2 to TRBJ2-3; D possibly corresponds to TRBD2 (5 bases). CDR3 size: 16 residues. V lost 4 bases and J lost 15, with 29 bases in between. Germline V gene data show CDR1 as SNHLY and CDR2 as FYNNEI. In DNA form, the CDR3 reads TGTGCCAGCAGTGCCGACCCTCCACGGACTGCCTATCGGATATATTTT. It is translated as CASSADPPRTAYRIYF.

V and J are TRBV9 and TRBJ2-1; 12 bases agree with TRBD2. From germline, CDR1 is SGDLS and CDR2 YYNGEE. CDR3 length: 17 residues. With V trimmed by 0 bases and J by 7 bases, 8 bases remained unmatched. As DNA, the CDR3 is TGTGCCAGCAGCGTAGGTCCTAGCGGGGGGGCCCCGAATGAGCAGTTCTTC. Protein sequence: CASSVGPSGGAPNEQFF.

V and J are TRBV11-2 and TRBJ2-7; 9 nucleotides match TRBD1. The germline V gene encodes CDR1 SGHAT and CDR2 FQNNGV. Trimming cost V 5 bases and J 0 bases; bases outside gene matches: 5. The CDR3 is 15 residues long. The CDR3 is CASSGGDRVSYEQYF. In DNA, the CDR3 is TGTGCCAGCAGCGGAGGGGACAGGGTCTCCTACGAGCAGTACTTC.

There are a few counts of this clone. The rearrangement uses TRBV30 and TRBJ1-2, with TRBD1 as a possible D gene (5 bases). The CDR3 spans 13 residues. Germline V gene lookup returns CDR1 GTSNPN and CDR2 SVGIG (reference sequence). With 2 bases removed from V and 1 base from J, the gap between germline ends came to 8 bases. The CDR3 sequence: CAWSQDINYGYTF. CDR3 bases: TGTGCCTGGAGTCAGGACATTAACTATGGCTACACCTTC.

Only a few counts were recorded for this clone. The genes are TRBV5-1 and TRBJ2-1; TRBD2 aligns across 14 bases. The V and J ends lost 3 bases and 8 bases, in that order; junction bases with no gene match: 4. The CDR3 covers 15 residues. Germline values: CDR1 SGHRS, CDR2 YFSETQ. The CDR3, as DNA: TGCGCCAGCAGCTGGGGACTAGCGGGAGTAGATGAGCAGTTCTTC. This encodes CASSWGLAGVDEQFF.

This clone was observed a few times. The chain uses TRBV18 and TRBJ2-3, with 10 bases that match TRBD2. The CDR3 runs to 17 residues. Trimming cost V 6 bases and J 4 bases; bases outside gene matches: 13. CDR1 is KGHSH and CDR2 is LQKENI in the germline V gene. In DNA form, the CDR3 reads TGTGCCAGCTCCCCCTGGACTAGCGGAGCTGGGGCAGATACGCAGTATTTT. Residues: CASSPWTSGAGADTQYF.

This clone was recorded at least ten times. The chain combines TRBV30 with TRBJ2-5; D uncertain. Per the germline V gene, CDR1 is GTSNPN and CDR2 is SVGIG (reference sequence). This CDR3 comprises 14 residues. The ends were cut back, 7 bases at V and 0 bases at J, with 15 bases in the middle. Written as DNA, the CDR3 is TGTGCCTTGGCCCCCGGGTACTACCAAGAGACCCAGTACTTC. It yields the protein CALAPGYYQETQYF.

This clone was recorded a few times. The chain links TRBV4-1 to TRBJ2-7; TRBD2 agrees at 7 bases. V trimming: 0 bases; J trimming: 7 bases; junction bases outside the gene matches: 9. From germline, CDR1 is MGHRA and CDR2 YSYEKL. This CDR3 region has 15 residues. The CDR3 reads CASSQEGAGSGEQYF. CDR3 sequence (DNA): TGCGCCAGCAGCCAAGAAGGAGCGGGGTCTGGGGAGCAGTACTTC.

This clone has ten or more counts. The rearrangement joins TRBV7-9 to TRBJ2-7, with 7 bases lining up with TRBD2. V shed 2 bases, J shed 0 bases, and the junction held 7 bases outside the gene matches. CDR1 is SEHNR, CDR2 FQNEAQ, per germline (reference sequence). The CDR3 runs to 16 residues. CDR3 in amino acids: CASSLSGEHFSYEQYF. CDR3 DNA sequence: TGTGCCAGCAGCTTAAGCGGGGAGCACTTCTCCTACGAGCAGTACTTC.

The chain has TRBV6-6 and TRBJ2-3; 10 bases align to TRBD2. The CDR3 is 16 residues long. V lost 5 bases to trimming and J lost 4 bases; unmatched junction nucleotides: 9. Germline V gene lookup returns CDR1 MNHNY and CDR2 SVGAGI (reference sequence). Here the CDR3 reads CASSTQRGGGADTQYF. CDR3 bases: TGTGCCAGCAGTACCCAGCGGGGGGGCGGAGCAGATACGCAGTATTTT.

This clone has a handful of counts. The chain links TRBV2 to TRBJ1-2, with a tentative D call TRBD1 (6 bases). The germline gives CDR1 SNHLY, CDR2 FYNNEI. This CDR3 comprises 12 residues. V lost 6 bases and J 7 bases, leaving 12 bases between the germline ends. The CDR3 here is CASRQGGRGYTF. Written as DNA, the CDR3 is TGTGCCAGCAGACAAGGGGGTCGTGGCTACACCTTC.

This clone turned up a few times. The rearrangement uses TRBV7-9 and TRBJ1-2; TRBD1 matches 7 bases. Germline CDR1 and CDR2: SEHNR and FQNEAQ (reference sequence). The CDR3 has 12 amino acids. Trimming at V came to 3 bases and at J to 10 bases, leaving 5 bases not matched to a gene. The CDR3 coding sequence is TGTGCCAGCAGCTTCATGGACAGGACCTACACCTTC. Residues: CASSFMDRTYTF.

The chain combines TRBV7-8 with TRBJ2-1; TRBD2 matches 9 bases. The CDR3 is 15 residues long. Germline V lookup: CDR1 SGHVS, CDR2 FQNEAQ. V gave up 2 bases and J gave up 6 bases; unmatched junction bases: 5. CDR3 in DNA: TGTGCCAGCAGCTTATGGCGGGAGGGCAGCAATGAGCAGTTCTTC. Its translation: CASSLWREGSNEQFF.

Only a few counts were recorded for this clone. J is TRBJ2-2 and V is TRBV7-6, with 7 bases that match TRBD2. The junction had 6 bases not matched to a gene; V was cut back by 3 bases and J by 5 bases. The germline CDR1 and CDR2 sequences are SGHVS and FNYEAQ. The CDR3 sequence is 15 residues long. CDR3 residues: CASSLGSAGTGELFF. Here the CDR3 DNA reads TGTGCCAGCAGCTTGGGGTCAGCGGGGACCGGGGAGCTGTTTTTT. The variable domain in full, completed from reference TRBV7-6 and TRBJ2-2, reads GAGVSQSPRYKVTKRGQDVALRCDPISGHVSLYWYRQALGQGPEFLTYFNYEAQQDKSGLPNDRFSAERPEGSISTLTIQRTEQRDSAMYRCASSLGSAGTGELFFGEGSRLTVL.

The chain links TRBV18 to TRBJ1-5, with TRBD1 identical over 7 bases. CDR3 length: 15 amino acids. After removal of 1 base from V and 8 bases from J, the junction contained 8 bases not matched to a gene. Germline V gene sequence: CDR1 KGHSH, CDR2 LQKENI. CDR3 bases: TGTGCCAGCTCACCACAGGAAGCAGGGGGGAAGCCCCAGCATTTT. It specifies CASSPQEAGGKPQHF.

The chain is built from TRBV15 and TRBJ2-5; 8 bases match TRBD2. Losses at the gene ends were 3 bases for V and 14 bases for J; bases not matched to a gene: 11. The germline V gene encodes CDR1 LNHNV and CDR2 YYDKDF (reference sequence). The CDR3 spans 13 residues. The CDR3 here is CATSSLVSGSVYF. CDR3 DNA: TGTGCCACCAGCAGTTTAGTGAGCGGGAGTGTATACTTC.

This clone was seen only a few times. The chain joins TRBV18 to TRBJ2-1, with TRBD1 matching 10 bases. Germline lookup yields CDR1 KGHSH and CDR2 LQKENI. This CDR3 has 16 amino acids. The V segment lost 3 bases and the J segment 7 bases; nucleotides outside the gene matches: 9. The CDR3 sequence is CASSPPGQGRRNEQFF. CDR3 in DNA: TGTGCCAGCTCACCCCCGGGACAGGGGAGGAGGAATGAGCAGTTCTTC.

The chain carries TRBV28 and TRBJ2-7, with TRBD2 matching 8 bases. CDR1 MDHEN and CDR2 SYDVKM come from the germline V gene. The trim removed 1 base at V and 2 bases at J, leaving 4 bases unmatched. The CDR3 length is 15 residues. CDR3 nucleotide sequence: TGTGCCAGCAGTTTATCCCGGGAGGGCCCCTACGAGCAGTACTTC. Residues: CASSLSREGPYEQYF.

For this clone: A far larger clone is one base from this, pointing to a likely read error. The chain recombines TRBV7-7 with TRBJ2-5, with D possibly matching TRBD2 (5 bases). Germline-derived CDR1 and CDR2 are SSHAT and FNYEAQ (reference sequence). V was trimmed by 4 bases and J by 5 bases, leaving 5 bases between them. The CDR3 covers 11 residues. This CDR3 is CASSSGETQYF. As DNA, the CDR3 is TGTGCCAGCAGCTCGGGGGAGACCCAGTACTTC.